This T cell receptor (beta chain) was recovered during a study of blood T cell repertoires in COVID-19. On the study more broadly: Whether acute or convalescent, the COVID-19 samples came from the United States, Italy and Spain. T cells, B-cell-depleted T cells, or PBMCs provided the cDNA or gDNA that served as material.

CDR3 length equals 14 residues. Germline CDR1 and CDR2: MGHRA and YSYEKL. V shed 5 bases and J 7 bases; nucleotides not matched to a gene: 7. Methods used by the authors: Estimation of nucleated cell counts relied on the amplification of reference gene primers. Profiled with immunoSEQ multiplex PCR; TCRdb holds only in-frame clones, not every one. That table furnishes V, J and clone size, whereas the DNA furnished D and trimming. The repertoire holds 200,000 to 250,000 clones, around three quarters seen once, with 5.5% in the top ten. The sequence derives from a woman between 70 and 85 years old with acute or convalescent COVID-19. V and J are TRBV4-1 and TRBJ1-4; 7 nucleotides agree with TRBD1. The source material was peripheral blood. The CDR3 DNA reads TGCGCCAGCAGCTCCAGGGGGTCTGGTGAAAAACTGTTTTTT. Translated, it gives CASSSRGSGEKLFF.